The 8 T cell receptor beta chains reported below all come from one sample, sequenced in a study of PD-1 blockade in mismatch repair-deficient tumors. Time point indicated: approximately ten-day in vitro stimulation with candidate mutation-associated neoantigen peptide 1. The repertoire was sequenced with immunoSEQ multiplex PCR; TCRdb's copy has only in-frame clones and lacks some. The data contain roughly 9,000 clones, roughly 87% of them singletons. Their cognate antigens are unknown. The sample consisted of cells cultured in vitro, taken from a patient treated with pembrolizumab. These receptors were taken from an adult with mismatch repair-deficient cancer.

The chain combines TRBV25-1 with TRBJ1-4, with 10 positions matching TRBD1. The junction had 9 bases not matched to a gene; V was cut back by 6 bases and J by 8 bases. The CDR3 runs 15 residues. Germline V gives CDR1 MGHDK, CDR2 SYGVNS. The CDR3 DNA reads as TGTGCCAGCAGGGAAGACAGGGGGCGGTGGGAAAAACTGTTTTTT. It specifies CASREDRGRWEKLFF.

CDR3 sequence reads: CASRSWQGAEKGYTF. The CDR3, as DNA: TGTGCCAGCAGGTCATGGCAGGGGGCCGAGAAAGGCTACACCTTC. This rearrangement joins TRBV5-4 to TRBJ1-2, with 8 bases matching TRBD1. Germline CDR1 reads SGHNT; CDR2 reads YYREEE (reference sequence). CDR3 length: 15 amino acids. With V trimmed by 5 bases and J by 8 bases, 14 bases remained unmatched. The full variable domain, rest sourced from reference TRBV5-4 and TRBJ1-2, is ETGVTQSPTHLIKTRGQQVTLRCSSQSGHNTVSWYQQALGQGPQFIFQYYREEENGRGNFPPRFSGLQFPNYSSELNVNALELDDSALYLCASRSWQGAEKGYTFGSGTRLTVV.

This chain connects TRBV7-6 to TRBJ1-1; a weak D match, TRBD1 (6 bases). Trimming removed 6 bases from V and 1 base from J, with 9 bases in between. CDR3 length: 13 amino acids. Per germline, CDR1 SGHVS and CDR2 FNYEAQ. Here the CDR3 DNA reads TGTGCCAGCAGACAGGGCCAGAACACTGAAGCTTTCTTT. This gives the protein CASRQGQNTEAFF. Using reference TRBV7-6 and TRBJ1-1 for the parts outside the CDR3, the full variable domain is GAGVSQSPRYKVTKRGQDVALRCDPISGHVSLYWYRQALGQGPEFLTYFNYEAQQDKSGLPNDRFSAERPEGSISTLTIQRTEQRDSAMYRCASRQGQNTEAFFGQGTRLTVV.

J is TRBJ2-5 and V is TRBV6-5; D call uncertain. The CDR3 runs 12 residues. V shed 8 bases and J shed 5 bases, with 12 bases lying between them. Germline lookup yields CDR1 MNHEY and CDR2 SVGAGI. The CDR3 DNA sequence: TGTGCCAGCCAAATGGCAGGCGAGACCCAGTACTTC. This codes for CASQMAGETQYF.

This clone has only one observation. The V call is TRBV7-3, the J call TRBJ1-6; D gene ambiguous. Deletions cut 1 base from V and 3 bases from J, with 4 bases between. The CDR3 runs 14 residues. Germline-derived CDR1 and CDR2 are SGHTA and FQGTGA. CDR3 coding DNA: TGTGCCAGCAGCTTAAACTACTATAATTCACCCCTCCACTTT. This translates into CASSLNYYNSPLHF.

The chain uses TRBV18 and TRBJ2-1; D is undetermined. With 5 bases removed from V and 1 base from J, the gap between germline ends came to 9 bases. The CDR3 sequence is 14 residues long. Germline CDR1 KGHSH, CDR2 LQKENI. The CDR3 region is CASSTSNSYNEQFF. The CDR3 nucleotides are TGTGCCAGCTCAACGAGCAATTCCTACAATGAGCAGTTCTTC.

This chain connects TRBV9 to TRBJ2-7; 9 bases agree with TRBD1. CDR1 and CDR2 (germline): SGDLS, YYNGEE. The CDR3 covers 14 residues. V lost 3 bases, J lost 1 base, and 2 bases stayed unmatched. This chain's CDR3 is CASSDGQGSYEQYF. In DNA form, the CDR3 reads TGTGCCAGCAGCGACGGACAGGGGTCCTACGAGCAGTACTTC.

The J gene is TRBJ2-7, the V gene TRBV30, with D possibly matching TRBD1 (5 bases). Germline values: CDR1 GTSNPN, CDR2 SVGIG (reference sequence). V gave up 4 bases and J gave up 2 bases, with 15 bases separating them. The CDR3 is 14 amino acids. CDR3 sequence: CAWIDVKGPYEQYF. The CDR3 DNA reads as TGTGCCTGGATCGATGTCAAGGGGCCCTACGAGCAGTACTTC.